This T cell receptor (beta chain) was identified during a study of blood T cell repertoires in COVID-19. This clone appeared a few times. The germline gives CDR1 ENHRY, CDR2 SYGVKD. This CDR3 is built from 12 residues. The V and J ends lost 2 bases and 3 bases respectively, with 4 bases between them. Sequencing was performed with immunoSEQ multiplex PCR; in TCRdb, only in-frame clones are kept and a portion is missing. Of fewer than 200,000 clones detected, about four fifths appear once; the ten largest clones hold around 7.7%. This clonotype was obtained from a man aged 35-49 years who had recovered from COVID-19. The gene calls are TRBV10-3 and TRBJ1-2; D gene unclear. Sequences were obtained from peripheral blood. The CDR3 DNA is TGTGCCATCAGTGAGGCGGACTATGGCTACACCTTC. Residues: CAISEADYGYTF.